These 16 T cell receptor beta chains share one sample of origin, sequenced in a study of blood T cells in healthy people across ages. Alongside a J-beta primer mix, a sample-barcoded 5' primer served in a second PCR lasting 7 to 11 cycles. TCRdb reanalysed the 5' RACE reads using MiXCR and keeps one entry per CDR3 protein. The data hold around 1.7 million distinct CDR3 sequences, with approximately 28% observed a single time. Sequenced sample: blood. The receptors originated from a woman under 40 in good health.

This chain connects TRBV5-6 to TRBJ2-4; 11 bases are a match to TRBD2. V shed 3 bases and J 8 bases; nucleotides not matched to a gene: 7. This CDR3 is built from 15 residues. Germline V CDR1 and CDR2: SGHDT, YYEEEE. The CDR3 loop is CASSYSGGAADIQYF. The DNA for the CDR3 is TGTGCCAGCAGCTATAGCGGGGGGGCCGCAGACATTCAGTACTTC. Using reference TRBV5-6 and TRBJ2-4 for the parts outside the CDR3, the full variable domain is DAGVTQSPTHLIKTRGQQVTLRCSPKSGHDTVSWYQQALGQGPQFIFQYYEEEERQRGNFPDRFSGHQFPNYSSELNVNALLLGDSALYLCASSYSGGAADIQYFGAGTRLSVL.

This clonotype was seen many times. This chain connects TRBV18 to TRBJ2-5; D ambiguous. From germline, CDR1 is KGHSH and CDR2 LQKENI. This CDR3 spans 12 amino acids. With 5 bases removed from V and 3 bases from J, the gap between germline ends came to 7 bases. CDR3 region: CASSGTKETQYF. CDR3 coding DNA: TGTGCCAGCTCAGGTACTAAAGAGACCCAGTACTTC.

This clonotype has ten or more counts. A junction end diverges from the germline sequence, so it may reflect a read error. The rearrangement links TRBV3-1 to TRBJ1-2; D gene ambiguous. CDR3 length: 13 amino acids. Per germline, CDR1 LGHDT and CDR2 YNNKEL (reference sequence). CDR3 in amino acids: CGSSQVGGVGYTF. In DNA, the CDR3 is TGTGGCAGCAGCCAAGTTGGTGGGGTTGGCTACACCTTC.

The chain is built from TRBV7-8 and TRBJ2-1; no firm D call. The germline CDR1 and CDR2 sequences are SGHVS and FQNEAQ. This CDR3 has 15 residues. V lost 1 base and J 0 bases, leaving 7 bases between the germline ends. In DNA form, the CDR3 reads TGTGCCAGCAGCTTAGTGGTCTTCTCCTACAATGAGCAGTTCTTC. Its protein is CASSLVVFSYNEQFF. The variable domain in full, completed from reference TRBV7-8 and TRBJ2-1, reads GAGVSQSPRYKVAKRGQDVALRCDPISGHVSLFWYQQALGQGPEFLTYFQNEAQLDKSGLPSDRFFAERPEGSVSTLKIQRTQQEDSAVYLCASSLVVFSYNEQFFGPGTRLTVL.

This clonotype was detected only a few times. The chain is built from TRBV5-1 and TRBJ2-4; D assignment may be TRBD1 or TRBD2 (6 bases each). Germline-derived CDR1 and CDR2 are SGHRS and YFSETQ. The CDR3 covers 12 residues. Trimming shortened V by 0 bases and J by 15 bases, and 13 bases separated the two germline ends. The CDR3 nucleotides are TGCGCCAGCAGCTTGGAAGGGGGGCATGGGTACTTC. Translating gives CASSLEGGHGYF.

This clonotype was recorded at least ten times. This rearrangement joins TRBV7-9 to TRBJ1-2; D gene ambiguous. The germline V and J ends were trimmed by 1 base and 0 bases, with 9 bases remaining between them. The germline V gene encodes CDR1 SEHNR and CDR2 FQNEAQ (reference sequence). The CDR3 has 15 residues. The DNA for the CDR3 is TGTGCCAGCAGCTTAGGCAGAAACCCTAACTATGGCTACACCTTC. Its protein is CASSLGRNPNYGYTF.

The J gene is TRBJ1-5, the V gene TRBV18, with a possible D match to TRBD1 (6 bases). With 6 bases removed from V and 5 bases from J, the gap between germline ends came to 17 bases. This CDR3 has 15 amino acids. Germline CDR1 and CDR2: KGHSH and LQKENI. The CDR3, as DNA: TGTGCCAGCTCCCTGGGACAAGGGAGTTATCAGCCCCAGCATTTT. It specifies CASSLGQGSYQPQHF.

The chain carries TRBV12-3 or TRBV12-4 and TRBJ2-1; 7 positions match TRBD1. V shed 5 bases and J 4 bases; nucleotides not matched to a gene: 8. This CDR3 is built from 15 residues. The DNA of the CDR3 is TGTGCCAGCAGTCACTCCGGGACAGCTTACAATGAGCAGTTCTTC. It codes for CASSHSGTAYNEQFF.

This clonotype was picked up many times. This chain connects TRBV29-1 to TRBJ2-1, with TRBD2 identical over 13 bases. The CDR3 is made up of 14 amino acids. V was clipped by 6 bases and J by 5 bases; unmatched bases: 4. Germline loops: CDR1 SQVTM, CDR2 ANQGSEA. The CDR3 sequence: CSVMGLAGNNEQFF. Written as DNA, the CDR3 is TGCAGCGTGATGGGACTAGCGGGAAACAATGAGCAGTTCTTC.

Comment on this clonotype: At one of its ends the junction is not consistent with the germline gene, which may arise from a read error. The chain employs TRBV14 and TRBJ2-5; tentative D call: TRBD2 (5 bases). This CDR3 region has 13 residues. Germline CDR1 reads SGHDN; CDR2 reads FVKESK. The CDR3 spells CVSSQNLAETQYF. The CDR3 coding sequence is TGTGTCAGCAGCCAGAACCTAGCCGAGACCCAGTACTTC.

The chain employs TRBV24-1 and TRBJ1-5, with D possibly matching TRBD1 (5 bases). Trimming left V 6 bases short and J 2 bases short, with 10 bases between. The CDR3 length is 14 residues. Germline CDR1 reads KGHDR; CDR2 reads SFDVKD. The CDR3: CATSTGRGNQPQHF. CDR3 DNA: TGTGCCACCAGTACAGGAAGAGGCAATCAGCCCCAGCATTTT.

Points on this clonotype: This may stem from a read error, because a much larger clone lies one nucleotide away. CDR3 nucleotides: TGTGCCAGCAGCTCGGCAGGGAAGCAGTTCTTC. Translated: CASSSAGKQFF. This chain uses TRBV28 with TRBJ2-1; TRBD1 might be the D (5 bases). Per germline, CDR1 MDHEN and CDR2 SYDVKM. This CDR3 region has 11 residues. Trimming stripped 6 bases from V and 11 bases from J, with 11 bases between.

This chain joins TRBV12-3 or TRBV12-4 and TRBJ2-3, with 10 bases fitting TRBD1. J gave up 0 bases and V 6 bases, and 3 bases lay outside the gene matches. This CDR3 region has 15 residues. The CDR3 region is CASRGTGVSTDTQYF. The CDR3 nucleotides read TGTGCCAGCAGGGGGACAGGGGTCAGCACAGATACGCAGTATTTT.

This clonotype showed up just a few times. The V gene is TRBV4-3, the J gene TRBJ1-1, with no clear D. CDR1 is LGHNA and CDR2 is YSLEER in the germline V gene. V dropped 4 bases and J dropped 3 bases, with 15 bases sitting between them. The CDR3 extends over 15 amino acids. The CDR3 loop reads CASSRSGWSDTEAFF. CDR3 in DNA: TGCGCCAGCAGCCGGTCGGGTTGGTCCGACACTGAAGCTTTCTTT.

This clonotype occurred many times. The V gene is TRBV20-1, the J gene TRBJ1-4; D ambiguous. Germline CDR1 reads DFQATT; CDR2 reads SNEGSKA (reference sequence). The V end lost 0 bases, the J end lost 8 bases, and 7 bases lay between the germline ends. CDR3 length equals 12 residues. As DNA, the CDR3 is TGCAGTGCTAGAGAGGGGAGCGAAAAACTGTTTTTT. Translation gives CSAREGSEKLFF.

Details on this clonotype: Germline is not matched at one junction end, which may reflect a read error. The J gene is TRBJ2-7, the V gene TRBV20-1; 9 bases agree with TRBD2. The CDR3 contains 15 residues. Germline loops: CDR1 DFQATT, CDR2 SNEGSKA (reference sequence). The CDR3: CSARPGLAMMYGQYF. CDR3 bases: TGCAGTGCTAGGCCCGGACTAGCGATGATGTACGGGCAGTACTTC.